This T cell receptor beta chain was found in a study of cytomegalovirus exposure and HLA in healthy donors. The CDR3 has 14 amino acids. CDR1 is MNHEY and CDR2 is SMNVEV in the germline V gene (reference sequence). V was clipped by 4 bases and J by 0 bases, with 7 bases between them. Primers for the PCR totalled 60 Vbeta and 13 Jbeta. Libraries were prepared by immunoSEQ multiplex PCR; TCRdb keeps only in-frame clonotypes and omits some of them. Among over 95,000 clones listed, 74% were seen once. This clone was seen just once. No antigen is known for it. Study-level findings and limits: Among CMV-associated TCR beta chains, most appeared HLA-restricted in a later analysis.

The chain carries TRBV27 and TRBJ1-5; D uncertain. Sequencing was done on a sample of PBMCs. This TCR was sampled from a human donor in good health. This CDR3 is CASSSGYSNQPQHF. CDR3 DNA sequence: TGTGCCAGCAGTTCCGGGTATAGCAATCAGCCCCAGCATTTT.